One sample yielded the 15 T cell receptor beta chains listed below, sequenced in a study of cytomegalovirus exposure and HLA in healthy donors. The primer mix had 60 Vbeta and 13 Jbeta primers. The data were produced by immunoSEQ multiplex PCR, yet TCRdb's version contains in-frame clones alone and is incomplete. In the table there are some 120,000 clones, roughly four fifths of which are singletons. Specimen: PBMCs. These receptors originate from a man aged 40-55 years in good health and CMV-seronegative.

The CDR3 sequence is CASSQSGQGAYYGYTF. The CDR3 region has the DNA TGTGCCAGCAGCCAATCGGGACAGGGGGCATACTATGGCTACACCTTC. The chain couples TRBV16 to TRBJ1-2; 12 nucleotides line up with TRBD1. The CDR3 runs 16 residues. V lost 0 bases to trimming and J lost 3 bases; unmatched junction nucleotides: 2. The germline gives CDR1 KGHSY, CDR2 FQNENV.

In DNA, the CDR3 is TGTGCCTGGAGTATTGCACTGTTTGGGGCCAACGTCCTGACTTTC. Its translation: CAWSIALFGANVLTF. This rearrangement joins TRBV30 to TRBJ2-6; no clear D. Germline lookup yields CDR1 GTSNPN and CDR2 SVGIG (reference sequence). Between the trimmed V and J ends, which lost 2 bases and 3 bases, there was a span of 11 bases. The CDR3 is 15 residues long.

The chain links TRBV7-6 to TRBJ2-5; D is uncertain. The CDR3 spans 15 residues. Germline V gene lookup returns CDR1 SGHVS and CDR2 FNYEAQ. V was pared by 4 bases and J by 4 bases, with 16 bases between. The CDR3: CASSSVGVRRETQYF. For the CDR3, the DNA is TGTGCCAGCAGCTCGGTCGGAGTTCGGAGAGAGACCCAGTACTTC.

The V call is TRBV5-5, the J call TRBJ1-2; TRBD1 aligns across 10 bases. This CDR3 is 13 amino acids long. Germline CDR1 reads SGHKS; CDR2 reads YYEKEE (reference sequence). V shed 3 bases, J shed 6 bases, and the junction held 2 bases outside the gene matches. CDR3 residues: CASSWTGGNGYTF. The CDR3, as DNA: TGTGCCAGCAGCTGGACAGGGGGAAATGGCTACACCTTC.

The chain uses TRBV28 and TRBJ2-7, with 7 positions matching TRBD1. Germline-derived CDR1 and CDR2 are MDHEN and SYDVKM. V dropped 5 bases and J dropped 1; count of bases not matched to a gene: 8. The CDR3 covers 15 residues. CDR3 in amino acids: CASSPRQGRSYEQYF. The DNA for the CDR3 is TGTGCCAGCAGTCCTCGACAGGGTCGGTCCTACGAGCAGTACTTC. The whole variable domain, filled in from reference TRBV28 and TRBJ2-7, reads DVKVTQSSRYLVKRTGEKVFLECVQDMDHENMFWYRQDPGLGLRLIYFSYDVKMKEKGDIPEGYSVSREKKERFSLILESASTNQTSMYLCASSPRQGRSYEQYFGPGTRLTVT.

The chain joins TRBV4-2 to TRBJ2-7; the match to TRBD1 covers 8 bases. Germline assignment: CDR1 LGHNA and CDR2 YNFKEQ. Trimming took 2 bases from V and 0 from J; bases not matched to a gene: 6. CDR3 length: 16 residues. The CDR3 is CASSQTQGAGSYEQYF. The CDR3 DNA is TGTGCCAGCAGCCAAACCCAGGGGGCAGGCTCCTACGAGCAGTACTTC.

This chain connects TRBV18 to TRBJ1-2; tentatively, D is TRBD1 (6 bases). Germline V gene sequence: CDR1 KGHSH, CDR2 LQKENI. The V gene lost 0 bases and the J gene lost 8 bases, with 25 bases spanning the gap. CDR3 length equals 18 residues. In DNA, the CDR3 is TGTGCCAGCTCACCACCATTGGGGTGGGACAAAAATATAGAGGGCTACACCTTC. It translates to CASSPPLGWDKNIEGYTF.

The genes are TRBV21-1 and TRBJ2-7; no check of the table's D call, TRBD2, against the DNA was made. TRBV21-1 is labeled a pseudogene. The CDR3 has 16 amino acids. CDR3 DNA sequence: TGTGCCAGCAGCAAAGAGACTAGCGGGATCTCCTACGAGCAGTACTTC. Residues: CASSKETSGISYEQYF.

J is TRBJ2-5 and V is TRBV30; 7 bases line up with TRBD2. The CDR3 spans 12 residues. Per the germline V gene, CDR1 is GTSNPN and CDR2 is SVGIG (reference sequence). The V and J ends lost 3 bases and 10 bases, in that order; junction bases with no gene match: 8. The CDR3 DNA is TGTGCCTGGAGCGCGCGGGGGTTTATCCAGTACTTC. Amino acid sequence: CAWSARGFIQYF.

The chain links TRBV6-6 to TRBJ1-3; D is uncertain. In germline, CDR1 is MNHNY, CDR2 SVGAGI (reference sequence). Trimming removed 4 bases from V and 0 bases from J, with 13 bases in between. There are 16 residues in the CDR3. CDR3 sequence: CASSSPAGGSGNTIYF. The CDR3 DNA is TGTGCCAGCAGTTCCCCAGCGGGCGGCTCTGGAAACACCATATATTTT.

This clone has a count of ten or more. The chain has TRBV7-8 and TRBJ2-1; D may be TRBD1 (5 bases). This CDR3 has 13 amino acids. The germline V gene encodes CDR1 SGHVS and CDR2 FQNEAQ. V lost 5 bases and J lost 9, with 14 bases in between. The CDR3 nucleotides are TGTGCCAGCAGCCCCTCAGGGCCTGTTGAGCAGTTCTTC. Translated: CASSPSGPVEQFF.

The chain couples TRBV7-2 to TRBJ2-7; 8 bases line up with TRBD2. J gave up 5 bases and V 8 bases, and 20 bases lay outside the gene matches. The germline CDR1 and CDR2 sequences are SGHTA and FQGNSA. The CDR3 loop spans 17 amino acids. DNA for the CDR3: TGTGCCAGCTTGTCCCCCCTACGGGAGGGGGGGGCACACGAGCAGTACTTC. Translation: CASLSPLREGGAHEQYF.

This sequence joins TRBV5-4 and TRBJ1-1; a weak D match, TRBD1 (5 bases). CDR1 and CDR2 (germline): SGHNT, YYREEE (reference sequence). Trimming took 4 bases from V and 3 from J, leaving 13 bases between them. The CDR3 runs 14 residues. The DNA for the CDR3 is TGTGCCAGCAGCCACGCATTAGGGGACACTGAAGCTTTCTTT. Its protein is CASSHALGDTEAFF.

In DNA, the CDR3 is TGTGCCAGCAGTTCCCCGGGCGCAGGGGGAAACACCATATATTTT. Encoded protein: CASSSPGAGGNTIYF. The chain recombines TRBV28 with TRBJ1-3; D is possibly TRBD1 (5 bases). The CDR3 spans 15 residues. From germline, CDR1 is MDHEN and CDR2 SYDVKM. Trimming pared 4 bases from V and 4 bases from J, leaving 14 bases between.

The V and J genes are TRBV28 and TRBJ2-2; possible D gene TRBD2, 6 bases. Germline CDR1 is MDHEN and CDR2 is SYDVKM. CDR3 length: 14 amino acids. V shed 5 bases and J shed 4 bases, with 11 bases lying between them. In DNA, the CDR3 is TGTGCCAGCAGTCGAGGGACTTTCACCGGGGAGCTGTTTTTT. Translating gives CASSRGTFTGELFF.